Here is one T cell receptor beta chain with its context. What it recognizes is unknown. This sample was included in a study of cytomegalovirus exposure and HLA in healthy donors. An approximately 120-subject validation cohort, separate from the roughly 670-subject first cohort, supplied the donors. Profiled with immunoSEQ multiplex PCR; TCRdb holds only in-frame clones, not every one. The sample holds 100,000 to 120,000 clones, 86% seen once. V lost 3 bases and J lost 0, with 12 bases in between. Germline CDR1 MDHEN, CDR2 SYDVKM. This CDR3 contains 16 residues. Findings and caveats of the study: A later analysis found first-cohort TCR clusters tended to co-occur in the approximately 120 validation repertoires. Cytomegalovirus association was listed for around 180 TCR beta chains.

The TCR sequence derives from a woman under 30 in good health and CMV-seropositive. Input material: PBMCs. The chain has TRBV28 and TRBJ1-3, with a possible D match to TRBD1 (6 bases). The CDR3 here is CASSFGDTYSGNTIYF. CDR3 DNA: TGTGCCAGCAGTTTCGGGGACACCTACTCTGGAAACACCATATATTTT. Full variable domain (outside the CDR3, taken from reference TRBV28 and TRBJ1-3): DVKVTQSSRYLVKRTGEKVFLECVQDMDHENMFWYRQDPGLGLRLIYFSYDVKMKEKGDIPEGYSVSREKKERFSLILESASTNQTSMYLCASSFGDTYSGNTIYFGEGSWLTVV.